The 20 T cell receptor beta chains reported below all come from one sample, sequenced in a study of T cell responses to AZD1222 COVID-19 vaccine. Method: immunoSEQ multiplex PCR; TCRdb's copy keeps in-frame clones and lacks some. Among about 83,000 clones listed, 80% to 90% were seen once. This specimen was peripheral blood, taken 28 days after the second AZD1222 dose. The origin of the receptors is an adult who received the AZD1222 COVID-19 vaccine.

The chain combines TRBV2 with TRBJ2-1, with D perhaps matching TRBD1 or TRBD2 (5 bases each). CDR1 is SNHLY and CDR2 is FYNNEI in the germline V gene. The CDR3 has 13 amino acids. Trimming took 4 bases from V and 8 from J, leaving 12 bases between them. The CDR3 is CASSGDQDHEQFF. CDR3 sequence (DNA): TGTGCCAGCAGTGGGGACCAAGACCATGAGCAGTTCTTC.

The V gene is TRBV4-2, the J gene TRBJ1-2, with TRBD1 identical over 7 bases. The CDR3 spans 15 residues. Germline CDR1 and CDR2: LGHNA and YNFKEQ. Trimming at V came to 1 base and at J to 6 bases, leaving 8 bases not matched to a gene. The CDR3 sequence: CASSQAVDRDDGYTF. The CDR3 DNA sequence: TGTGCCAGCAGCCAAGCGGTCGACAGGGATGATGGCTACACCTTC.

The table lists this clone with a few counts. This chain links TRBV19 with TRBJ1-1, with 10 positions matching TRBD1. V shed 5 bases and J 5 bases; nucleotides not matched to a gene: 5. There are 14 residues in the CDR3. Germline CDR1 and CDR2: LNHDA and SQIVND (reference sequence). Here the CDR3 reads CASSPGQGTTEAFF. The CDR3 nucleotides read TGTGCCAGTAGTCCGGGACAGGGGACAACTGAAGCTTTCTTT.

The rearrangement links TRBV5-1 to TRBJ2-1, with 8 bases fitting TRBD2. V shed 0 bases, J shed 4 bases, and the junction held 9 bases outside the gene matches. CDR3 size: 17 residues. The germline V gene has CDR1 SGHRS and CDR2 YFSETQ. The DNA of the CDR3 is TGCGCCAGCAGCTTGGGGGAGGCGGGGGGACGATACAATGAGCAGTTCTTC. Protein: CASSLGEAGGRYNEQFF.

The chain carries TRBV12-3 or TRBV12-4 and TRBJ1-1, with 9 bases matching TRBD1. The CDR3 spans 13 residues. After removal of 6 bases from V and 4 bases from J, the junction contained 3 bases not matched to a gene. Written as DNA, the CDR3 is TGTGCCAGCAGGCGGACAGGGGCCACTGAAGCTTTCTTT. Protein: CASRRTGATEAFF.

This clone was observed a single time. V is TRBV2 and J is TRBJ1-1, with TRBD1 identical over 8 bases. The CDR3 runs 14 residues. Per the germline V gene, CDR1 is SNHLY and CDR2 is FYNNEI. V was clipped by 6 bases and J by 3 bases; unmatched bases: 6. CDR3 region: CASRRQGSDTEAFF. The CDR3 DNA is TGTGCCAGCAGACGACAGGGGAGTGACACTGAAGCTTTCTTT.

The V and J genes are TRBV7-2 and TRBJ1-4; 7 nucleotides agree with TRBD1. CDR1 and CDR2 (germline): SGHTA, FQGNSA. Losses at the gene ends were 5 bases for V and 4 bases for J; bases not matched to a gene: 10. The length of the CDR3 is 16 residues. CDR3 nucleotides: TGTGCCAGCAGCCAAGTCGCGGACAGGCTTAATGAAAAACTGTTTTTT. The encoded protein is CASSQVADRLNEKLFF.

This clone appeared a single time. The chain recombines TRBV3-1 (or the pseudogene TRBV3-2) with TRBJ1-3, with D hard to call. Between the trimmed V and J ends, which lost 6 bases and 0 bases, there was a span of 12 bases. The germline V gene encodes CDR1 LGHDT and CDR2 YNNKEL (reference sequence). The CDR3 extends over 15 amino acids. The CDR3 DNA reads TGTGCCAGCAGGTCGAGCGGGAGCTCTGGAAACACCATATATTTT. Protein product: CASRSSGSSGNTIYF.

CDR3 bases: TGCGCCAGCAGCCAGAACAGGGGGGGCACAGATACGCAGTATTTT. Amino acid sequence: CASSQNRGGTDTQYF. The V and J genes are TRBV4-3 and TRBJ2-3, with TRBD1 identical over 8 bases. This CDR3 is built from 15 residues. With V trimmed by 3 bases and J by 1 base, 3 bases remained unmatched. Germline-derived CDR1 and CDR2 are LGHNA and YSLEER.

This chain connects TRBV7-3 to TRBJ1-2, with 7 bases matching TRBD1. Trimming removed 5 bases from V and 8 bases from J; junction bases left unmatched: 11. The CDR3 covers 14 residues. Germline CDR1 is SGHTA and CDR2 is FQGTGA. The DNA of the CDR3 is TGTGCCAGCAGCAACCGGGACAGCGGAGGAGGCTACACCTTC. This sequence encodes CASSNRDSGGGYTF.

The rearrangement joins TRBV30 to TRBJ1-5, with D uncertain. Per germline, CDR1 GTSNPN and CDR2 SVGIG (reference sequence). Trimming stripped 0 bases from V and 2 bases from J, with 11 bases between. CDR3 length equals 15 residues. The CDR3 reads CAWSVGLGGNQPQHF. The CDR3 coding sequence is TGTGCCTGGAGTGTAGGTCTCGGGGGCAATCAGCCCCAGCATTTT.

The gene calls are TRBV30 and TRBJ1-4; the D is unclear. Germline loops: CDR1 GTSNPN, CDR2 SVGIG (reference sequence). The CDR3 runs to 15 residues. V dropped 2 bases and J dropped 0 bases, with 10 bases sitting between them. CDR3 amino acids: CAWSSGSATNEKLFF. The CDR3 coding sequence is TGTGCCTGGAGTAGCGGCAGCGCAACTAATGAAAAACTGTTTTTT.

The V gene is TRBV7-9, the J gene TRBJ2-3; either TRBD1 or TRBD2 may fit D (7 bases each). Trimming removed 4 bases from V and 8 bases from J, with 13 bases in between. In germline, CDR1 is SEHNR, CDR2 FQNEAQ (reference sequence). The CDR3 sequence is 13 residues long. CDR3 DNA sequence: TGTGCCAGCAGCTCCAGGGGGGGTGGTACGCAGTATTTT. Translating it yields CASSSRGGGTQYF.

The chain links TRBV11-3 to TRBJ2-2; 10 bases are a match to TRBD2. V shed 2 bases and J 2 bases; nucleotides not matched to a gene: 2. The germline gives CDR1 SGHNT, CDR2 YENEEA. The CDR3 loop spans 16 amino acids. This chain's CDR3 is CASSLLAGVNTGELFF. The CDR3 nucleotides read TGTGCCAGCAGCTTACTAGCGGGAGTCAACACCGGGGAGCTGTTTTTT.

This chain uses TRBV5-4 with TRBJ2-7; D ambiguous. Trimming took 3 bases from V and 2 from J, leaving 9 bases between them. Germline CDR1 is SGHNT and CDR2 is YYREEE (reference sequence). The CDR3 has 13 amino acids. The CDR3 here is CASSYHGAYEQYF. CDR3 in DNA: TGTGCCAGCAGCTATCACGGAGCCTACGAGCAGTACTTC.

This clone was counted only a few times. The gene calls are TRBV2 and TRBJ1-6; D is unresolved. CDR3 length equals 13 residues. V lost 4 bases and J 7 bases, leaving 8 bases between the germline ends. Per the germline V gene, CDR1 is SNHLY and CDR2 is FYNNEI. Here the CDR3 reads CASSAEENSPLHF. CDR3 nucleotide sequence: TGTGCCAGCAGTGCTGAGGAGAATTCACCCCTCCACTTT.

This clone was seen only once. This chain joins TRBV7-3 and TRBJ2-1; 7 nucleotides agree with TRBD1. The germline gives CDR1 SGHTA, CDR2 FQGTGA. The junction had 3 bases not matched to a gene; V was cut back by 1 base and J by 6 bases. CDR3 length: 14 amino acids. The DNA for the CDR3 is TGTGCCAGCAGCTTAATGACAGGGCCCAATGAGCAGTTCTTC. The encoded protein is CASSLMTGPNEQFF.

DNA of the CDR3: TGTGCCAGCAGGAGGGAGTTGCTCTCTGGAAACACCATATATTTT. It yields the protein CASRRELLSGNTIYF. The rearrangement joins TRBV6-5 to TRBJ1-3; D is unresolved. CDR3 length: 15 amino acids. Between the trimmed V and J ends, which lost 6 bases and 0 bases, there was a span of 12 bases. CDR1 is MNHEY and CDR2 is SVGAGI in the germline V gene.

The chain carries TRBV7-9 and TRBJ1-1; D is unresolved. Germline V lookup: CDR1 SEHNR, CDR2 FQNEAQ (reference sequence). CDR3 length equals 15 residues. Trimming took off 1 base at V and 6 bases at J, with 15 bases between the two ends. The CDR3 coding sequence is TGTGCCAGCAGCTTAGATGCCGCAGCTGCTCCTGAAGCTTTCTTT. Residues: CASSLDAAAAPEAFF.

This chain joins TRBV7-3 and TRBJ1-1; the D is unclear. The CDR3 runs to 13 residues. In germline, CDR1 is SGHTA, CDR2 FQGTGA. V shed 0 bases and J shed 4 bases, with 6 bases lying between them. This CDR3 is CASSLTYGTEAFF. In nucleotides, the CDR3 is TGTGCCAGCAGCTTAACGTACGGCACTGAAGCTTTCTTT.